Below, one T cell receptor beta chain is given with its context. Its antigen is undetermined. The entry originates in a study of CD4 T cells in relation to SARS-CoV-2 and coronaviruses. Study background: TCR beta CDR3s were sequenced after roughly nine-day antigen culture of PBMCs.

The unexposed donors gave CD4+ T cells in about 2011-2018, prior to COVID-19. CD4+ T cells were isolated from the cells after about ten days of culture. Cells permitting, SARS-CoV-2 S/N and four cold-coronavirus spikes were tested on unexposed-donor CD4+ T cells. The CDR3 consists of 16 residues. V gave up 6 bases and J gave up 5 bases; unmatched junction bases: 13. The V gene's germline CDR1 is LNHDA and CDR2 SQIVND (reference sequence). Clones were read by immunoSEQ multiplex PCR, and TCRdb kept only the in-frame ones, dropping some. Counted here are 20,000 to 25,000 clones, 76% occurring once; the ten biggest clones make up about 18%.

This receptor was taken from a human donor in good health. Source material: CD4+ T cells from PBMCs, cultured in vitro. V is TRBV19 and J is TRBJ2-7, with TRBD1 matching over 10 bases. Written as DNA, the CDR3 is TGTGCCAGTAGCTCAAAAAAGGGGACAGGGGACCACGAGCAGTACTTC. It specifies CASSSKKGTGDHEQYF.